Shown below are 14 T cell receptor beta chains from a single sample sequenced in a study of shared clonotypes between healthy human individuals. Using immunoSEQ multiplex PCR, the repertoire was profiled, and TCRdb retains in-frame clones only, with some absent. This table holds around 480,000 clones, roughly 85% found once. The sample was PBMCs. These TCRs come from a woman aged 40 to 50 in good health. Some clones in this sample may be carry-over from other donors' samples.

Points on this clone: The sample carries other DNA sequences with the same CDR3. The V and J genes are TRBV19 and TRBJ2-3; TRBD2 aligns across 11 bases. The CDR3 contains 16 residues. Germline loops: CDR1 LNHDA, CDR2 SQIVND (reference sequence). V dropped 1 base and J dropped 0; count of bases not matched to a gene: 0. CDR3 sequence (DNA): TGTGCCAGTAGTATAGGGACTAGCGGGAGCACAGATACGCAGTATTTT. Its protein product is CASSIGTSGSTDTQYF.

J is TRBJ2-5 and V is TRBV11-1; D may match TRBD1 or TRBD2 (6 bases each). The end of the DNA fits TRBJ2-7 better, so the J call may be wrong. The CDR3 covers 14 residues. Germline V gene sequence: CDR1 SGHAT, CDR2 FQDESV (reference sequence). The CDR3 DNA follows: TGTGCCAGCACCACCGGGGGCAGCTCCTACGAGCAGTACTTC. It encodes CASTTGGSSYEQYF.

The CDR3 DNA reads as TGTGCCAGCAGCTTAGCCCCAGGGAATAGCAATCAGCCCCAGCATTTT. Translating it yields CASSLAPGNSNQPQHF. The V and J genes are TRBV7-6 and TRBJ1-5; D perhaps matches TRBD1 (5 bases). The germline gives CDR1 SGHVS, CDR2 FNYEAQ. CDR3 length: 16 residues. V lost 0 bases, J lost 0 bases, and 9 bases lay in between. Full variable domain (rest looked up from reference TRBV7-6 and TRBJ1-5): GAGVSQSPRYKVTKRGQDVALRCDPISGHVSLYWYRQALGQGPEFLTYFNYEAQQDKSGLPNDRFSAERPEGSISTLTIQRTEQRDSAMYRCASSLAPGNSNQPQHFGDGTRLSIL.

Only a few counts were recorded for this clone. V is TRBV28 and J is TRBJ2-2; no reliable D call. The CDR3 covers 13 residues. CDR1 and CDR2 from the germline V gene are MDHEN and SYDVKM. The V gene lost 5 bases and the J gene lost 8 bases, with 12 bases spanning the gap. Here the CDR3 DNA reads TGTGCCAGCAGTCTCATCCCTAAGGGGGAGCTGTTTTTT. Its protein is CASSLIPKGELFF.

The rearrangement links TRBV6-5 to TRBJ1-1; D uncertain. CDR1 and CDR2 (germline): MNHEY, SVGAGI. This CDR3 spans 14 amino acids. Trimming left V 2 bases short and J 8 bases short, with 15 bases between. Here the CDR3 DNA reads TGTGCCAGCAGTTACAGGCTAAACTCCGGAGAAGCTTTCTTT. Amino acid sequence: CASSYRLNSGEAFF.

V usage is TRBV7-8 and J usage is TRBJ1-3, with 8 bases lining up with TRBD1. The V gene end was trimmed by 1 base and the J gene end by 4 bases; junction bases not matched to a gene: 6. CDR3 size: 16 residues. The germline V gene has CDR1 SGHVS and CDR2 FQNEAQ. This CDR3 reads CASSLGTGSPGNTIYF. Here the CDR3 DNA reads TGTGCCAGCAGCTTAGGGACAGGGTCACCGGGAAACACCATATATTTT.

The chain couples TRBV13 to TRBJ2-7, with 7 bases aligning to TRBD2. V was clipped by 0 bases and J by 6 bases; unmatched bases: 11. Germline V gene data show CDR1 as PRHDT and CDR2 as FYEKMQ (reference sequence). The CDR3 totals 16 residues. In nucleotides, the CDR3 is TGTGCCAGCAGCTTAGGCCACGGGAGGACCAGGAGCGAGCAGTACTTC. Residues: CASSLGHGRTRSEQYF.

This chain connects TRBV27 to TRBJ1-1; no definite D call. Trimming cost V 3 bases and J 1 base, with 9 bases left between them. In germline, CDR1 is MNHEY, CDR2 SMNVEV (reference sequence). CDR3 length: 14 residues. The CDR3 loop is CASSLAARNTEAFF. The CDR3 DNA follows: TGTGCCAGCAGTTTGGCTGCACGGAACACTGAAGCTTTCTTT.

The chain has TRBV5-6 and TRBJ2-3; TRBD2 is a possible D gene (6 bases). From germline, CDR1 is SGHDT and CDR2 YYEEEE. The CDR3 extends over 15 amino acids. The ends were cut back, 0 bases at V and 1 base at J, with 9 bases in the middle. DNA for the CDR3: TGTGCCAGCAGCTTGGGTGCGGGGCGCACAGATACGCAGTATTTT. It yields the protein CASSLGAGRTDTQYF. The whole variable domain, remainder taken from reference TRBV5-6 and TRBJ2-3, is DAGVTQSPTHLIKTRGQQVTLRCSPKSGHDTVSWYQQALGQGPQFIFQYYEEEERQRGNFPDRFSGHQFPNYSSELNVNALLLGDSALYLCASSLGAGRTDTQYFGPGTRLTVL.

This clone has more than one count but fewer than ten. The V gene is TRBV2, the J gene TRBJ2-3, with 11 bases fitting TRBD1. V gave up 4 bases and J gave up 2 bases; unmatched junction bases: 2. The CDR3 contains 15 residues. CDR1 is SNHLY, CDR2 FYNNEI, per germline. CDR3 sequence: CASSVGQGATDTQYF. CDR3 DNA: TGTGCCAGCAGTGTAGGACAGGGGGCCACAGATACGCAGTATTTT.

The chain is built from TRBV2 and TRBJ2-7; tentative D call: TRBD1 (5 bases). CDR1 SNHLY and CDR2 FYNNEI come from the germline V gene. This CDR3 is 14 amino acids long. The germline V and J ends were trimmed by 3 bases and 2 bases, with 11 bases remaining between them. This CDR3 reads CASSDKGAPYEQYF. As DNA, the CDR3 is TGTGCCAGCAGTGATAAAGGGGCCCCCTACGAGCAGTACTTC.

This chain connects TRBV19 to TRBJ1-1; D gene ambiguous. The CDR3 is 13 amino acids. CDR1 and CDR2 from the germline V gene are LNHDA and SQIVND (reference sequence). Trimming cost V 3 bases and J 3 bases, with 8 bases left between them. The CDR3 DNA reads TGTGCCAGTAGTATGACCGGTGACACTGAAGCTTTCTTT. It specifies CASSMTGDTEAFF.

The chain has TRBV7-9 and TRBJ1-1; D gene uncertain. Trimming pared 3 bases from V and 4 bases from J, leaving 6 bases between. Germline CDR1 SEHNR, CDR2 FQNEAQ (reference sequence). CDR3 length: 12 amino acids. DNA of the CDR3: TGTGCCAGCAGCTTTAGTTCCACTGAAGCTTTCTTT. Protein product: CASSFSSTEAFF. The full variable domain, completed using reference TRBV7-9 and TRBJ1-1, is DTGVSQNPRHKITKRGQNVTFRCDPISEHNRLYWYRQTLGQGPEFLTYFQNEAQLEKSRLLSDRFSAERPKGSFSTLEIQRTEQGDSAMYLCASSFSSTEAFFGQGTRLTVV.

In its sample, this clone was seen many times. Other DNA sequences within the sample encode an identical CDR3. The chain employs TRBV10-3 and TRBJ2-7; D is unresolved. There are 11 residues in the CDR3. Trimming took 2 bases from V and 5 from J, leaving 4 bases between them. Germline CDR1 reads ENHRY; CDR2 reads SYGVKD. Here the CDR3 DNA reads TGTGCCATCAGTGAGAGCGACGAGCAGTACTTC. Amino acid sequence: CAISESDEQYF.